Presented here are 20 T cell receptor beta chains from one specimen sequenced in a study of blood T cell repertoires in COVID-19. The data were produced by immunoSEQ multiplex PCR, yet TCRdb's version contains in-frame clones alone and is incomplete. Of about 36,000 clones listed, around 80% are singletons. Source material: peripheral blood. The receptors derive from a man in his 60s with active COVID-19.

The chain has TRBV30 and TRBJ1-4; D may be TRBD1 (5 bases). The length of the CDR3 is 13 residues. Per the germline V gene, CDR1 is GTSNPN and CDR2 is SVGIG (reference sequence). V was clipped by 5 bases and J by 4 bases, with 11 bases between them. As DNA, the CDR3 is TGTGCCTGGCGCGACAGAAATAATGAAAAACTGTTTTTT. This codes for CAWRDRNNEKLFF.

About this clone itself: The germline gene is not matched at one end of the junction; a read error may be the cause. The V gene is TRBV13, the J gene TRBJ1-5, with TRBD1 matching 10 bases. The CDR3 extends over 15 amino acids. Germline CDR1 reads PRHDT; CDR2 reads FYEKMQ (reference sequence). The chain's CDR3 is CASSLGGDRGQPQHF. The CDR3 DNA reads TGTGCCAGCAGCCTAGGGGGGGACAGGGGACAGCCCCAGCATTTT. Looking up the rest from reference TRBV13 and TRBJ1-5 gives the full variable domain: AAGVIQSPRHLIKEKRETATLKCYPIPRHDTVYWYQQGPGQDPQFLISFYEKMQSDKGSIPDRFSAQQFSDYHSELNMSSLELGDSALYFCASSLGGDRGQPQHFGDGTRLSIL.

The chain uses TRBV7-2 and TRBJ2-7, with TRBD2 as a possible D gene (5 bases). The CDR3 is 14 amino acids. Germline lookup yields CDR1 SGHTA and CDR2 FQGNSA. Trimming cost V 4 bases and J 3 bases, with 13 bases left between them. As DNA, the CDR3 is TGTGCCAGCAGCTCCACTACGGGGTACTACGAGCAGTACTTC. This codes for CASSSTTGYYEQYF. The full variable domain, its missing parts supplied by reference TRBV7-2 and TRBJ2-7, is GAGVSQSPSNKVTEKGKDVELRCDPISGHTALYWYRQSLGQGLEFLIYFQGNSAPDKSGLPSDRFSAERTGGSVSTLTIQRTQQEDSAVYLCASSSTTGYYEQYFGPGTRLTVT.

The chain carries TRBV6-1 and TRBJ1-1; no clear D gene. CDR1 is MNHNS and CDR2 is SASEGT in the germline V gene. The CDR3 sequence is 14 residues long. Trimming left V 6 bases short and J 6 bases short, with 17 bases between. The CDR3 nucleotides are TGTGCCAGCAGCCCGAGGGAGAGGAATCCTGAAGCTTTCTTT. It encodes CASSPRERNPEAFF.

The chain combines TRBV5-1 with TRBJ2-5, with 9 bases aligning to TRBD1. Germline CDR1 reads SGHRS; CDR2 reads YFSETQ. V lost 4 bases, J lost 4 bases, and 5 bases stayed unmatched. The CDR3 length is 14 residues. CDR3 protein: CASSVRGQGETQYF. For the CDR3, the DNA is TGCGCCAGCAGCGTCCGGGGACAGGGAGAGACCCAGTACTTC.

V gene TRBV7-2 combines with J gene TRBJ2-2; TRBD1 agrees at 11 bases. The CDR3 loop spans 16 amino acids. Unmatched junction bases numbered 7, after V lost 6 bases and J lost 4 bases. Germline loops: CDR1 SGHTA, CDR2 FQGNSA. Here the CDR3 reads CASRQPGQGATGELFF. CDR3 DNA: TGTGCCAGCAGGCAGCCCGGACAGGGGGCCACCGGGGAGCTGTTTTTT.

The chain recombines TRBV4-1 with TRBJ2-7; TRBD2 aligns across 10 bases. V lost 0 bases, J lost 3 bases, and 11 bases stayed unmatched. Germline assignment: CDR1 MGHRA and CDR2 YSYEKL. The CDR3 has 18 residues. The CDR3 bases are TGCGCCAGCAGCCAAGATCTACTAGCGGGATACGGAGTCTACGAGCAGTACTTC. Translating it yields CASSQDLLAGYGVYEQYF.

This rearrangement joins TRBV12-3 or TRBV12-4 to TRBJ2-2; D possibly corresponds to TRBD1 (6 bases). The CDR3 has 13 amino acids. V was trimmed by 5 bases and J by 3 bases, leaving 7 bases between them. CDR3 loop: CASSTGYTGELFF. For the CDR3, the DNA is TGTGCCAGCAGTACAGGGTACACCGGGGAGCTGTTTTTT.

This chain connects TRBV4-3 to TRBJ1-1; a possible D gene is TRBD1 (5 bases). The germline V and J ends were trimmed by 2 bases and 2 bases, with 12 bases remaining between them. The CDR3 is 15 residues long. Per germline, CDR1 LGHNA and CDR2 YSLEER. CDR3: CASSQNRPVNTEAFF. The CDR3 coding sequence is TGCGCCAGCAGCCAAAACAGGCCAGTAAACACTGAAGCTTTCTTT.

CDR3 DNA: TGTGCCAGCAGCTTAGGACAGGGACGAGTCACTGAAGCTTTCTTT. Amino acid sequence: CASSLGQGRVTEAFF. The rearrangement links TRBV7-9 to TRBJ1-1; 7 nucleotides align to TRBD1. Germline lookup yields CDR1 SEHNR and CDR2 FQNEAQ (reference sequence). The CDR3 spans 15 residues. V shed 1 base, J shed 4 bases, and the junction held 6 bases outside the gene matches.

The CDR3 reads CSARDPDIQYF. DNA for the CDR3: TGCAGTGCTAGAGATCCGGACATTCAGTACTTC. The chain has TRBV20-1 and TRBJ2-4; D is ambiguous. Germline CDR1 reads DFQATT; CDR2 reads SNEGSKA (reference sequence). V dropped 0 bases and J dropped 8 bases, with 5 bases sitting between them. The CDR3 spans 11 residues.

This CDR3 is CASSLTGLLAGNTIYF. CDR3 nucleotides: TGTGCCAGCAGCCTGACAGGGTTGTTGGCTGGAAACACCATATATTTT. The rearrangement links TRBV27 to TRBJ1-3, with 7 bases aligning to TRBD1. The CDR3 is 16 amino acids. The V segment lost 6 bases and the J segment 2 bases; nucleotides outside the gene matches: 10. Germline-derived CDR1 and CDR2 are MNHEY and SMNVEV (reference sequence).

This clone appeared once. V is TRBV4-3 and J is TRBJ1-4; D perhaps matches TRBD1 (7 bases). The DNA matches TRBJ2-2 better at its end, which makes the J call doubtful. Germline V gene sequence: CDR1 LGHNA, CDR2 YSLEER. This CDR3 has 13 amino acids. CDR3 DNA: TGCGCCAGCAGCGCCCCAGGGGGGCTGGAGCTGTTTTTT. Residues: CASSAPGGLELFF.

V gene TRBV7-8 combines with J gene TRBJ2-2, with 9 bases identical to TRBD1. Per germline, CDR1 SGHVS and CDR2 FQNEAQ. The junction had 5 bases not matched to a gene; V was cut back by 6 bases and J by 3 bases. The CDR3 is made up of 15 amino acids. This CDR3 is CASSPTGGYTGELFF. The CDR3, as DNA: TGTGCCAGCAGTCCAACAGGGGGCTACACCGGGGAGCTGTTTTTT.

This chain connects TRBV27 to TRBJ2-1; 7 nucleotides align to TRBD2. Per germline, CDR1 MNHEY and CDR2 SMNVEV (reference sequence). Losses at the gene ends were 4 bases for V and 3 bases for J; bases not matched to a gene: 6. This CDR3 spans 15 amino acids. The CDR3 spells CASSWSGNFYNEQFF. The CDR3 DNA reads as TGTGCCAGCAGTTGGAGCGGGAACTTCTACAATGAGCAGTTCTTC.

The gene calls are TRBV19 and TRBJ1-1; D gene unclear. In germline, CDR1 is LNHDA, CDR2 SQIVND (reference sequence). This CDR3 has 13 residues. V lost 2 bases, J lost 6 bases, and 10 bases lay in between. Written as DNA, the CDR3 is TGTGCCAGTAGTATAAATCGGGTAGCTGAAGCTTTCTTT. Encoded protein: CASSINRVAEAFF.

The chain couples TRBV30 to TRBJ2-5; D is possibly TRBD2 (5 bases). In germline, CDR1 is GTSNPN, CDR2 SVGIG (reference sequence). Trimming cost V 5 bases and J 4 bases, with 11 bases left between them. This CDR3 is 12 amino acids long. The CDR3 nucleotides read TGTGCCTGGGGGAGAGAGGGAGAGACCCAGTACTTC. Protein: CAWGREGETQYF.

The J gene is TRBJ1-1, the V gene TRBV30; 9 bases fit TRBD1. Germline V lookup: CDR1 GTSNPN, CDR2 SVGIG (reference sequence). Trimming took 2 bases from V and 0 from J; bases not matched to a gene: 4. The CDR3 totals 15 residues. DNA of the CDR3: TGTGCCTGGAGTTCGGGACAGGGAATGAACACTGAAGCTTTCTTT. Encoded protein: CAWSSGQGMNTEAFF. Variable domain in full (rest from reference TRBV30 and TRBJ1-1): SQTIHQWPATLVQPVGSPLSLECTVEGTSNPNLYWYRQAAGRGLQLLFYSVGIGQISSEVPQNLSASRPQDRQFILSSKKLLLSDSGFYLCAWSSGQGMNTEAFFGQGTRLTVV.

The J gene is TRBJ2-1, the V gene TRBV7-3; 7 bases match TRBD2. The CDR3 extends over 16 amino acids. Germline V gives CDR1 SGHTA, CDR2 FQGTGA. The J segment lost 0 bases and the V segment lost 2 bases, leaving 4 bases of the junction unmatched. CDR3 nucleotides: TGTGCCAGCAGCTTATTCGGCGGGAGCTCCTACAATGAGCAGTTCTTC. This encodes CASSLFGGSSYNEQFF.

The CDR3 DNA follows: TGCAGCGTTGAAGACACGATCGACTCCCCCACCGGGGAGCTGTTTTTT. Its translation: CSVEDTIDSPTGELFF. J is TRBJ2-2 and V is TRBV29-1; D unresolved. The germline gives CDR1 SQVTM, CDR2 ANQGSEA. CDR3 size: 16 residues. Trimming took off 0 bases at V and 4 bases at J, with 15 bases between the two ends.